The 7 T cell receptor beta chains below all came from one sample that was sequenced in a study of technical replicates of blood from several donors. Measured with immunoSEQ multiplex PCR; TCRdb has only the in-frame clones, and not every one. The data hold under 75,000 clones, with around 92% observed a single time. Sequences were obtained from PBMCs. These TCRs come from a human donor in good health. Some clones in this sample may be carry-over from other donors' samples.

This chain joins TRBV6-5 and TRBJ1-2; D not resolved. Deletions cut 2 bases from V and 8 bases from J, with 18 bases between. Germline V CDR1 and CDR2: MNHEY, SVGAGI. The length of the CDR3 is 15 residues. This chain's CDR3 is CASSYRRRLTGGYTF. The CDR3, as DNA: TGTGCCAGCAGTTACCGACGGCGCCTCACGGGGGGCTACACCTTC.

This chain links TRBV6-5 with TRBJ2-5; D is possibly TRBD1 (6 bases). CDR3 size: 12 residues. Trimming took 6 bases from V and 2 from J, leaving 7 bases between them. Germline values: CDR1 MNHEY, CDR2 SVGAGI. CDR3 region: CASRDSQETQYF. Here the CDR3 DNA reads TGTGCCAGCAGGGACAGTCAAGAGACCCAGTACTTC.

The V call is TRBV28, the J call TRBJ2-7; 7 nucleotides match TRBD1. CDR1 is MDHEN, CDR2 SYDVKM, per germline. V lost 8 bases and J lost 1; bases outside the gene matches: 8. The CDR3 is 14 residues long. CDR3 sequence: CASLPGQVSYEQYF. CDR3 sequence (DNA): TGTGCCAGCCTACCAGGACAGGTTTCCTACGAGCAGTACTTC.

The V gene is TRBV19, the J gene TRBJ2-6; a possible D gene is TRBD1 (5 bases). Germline V gives CDR1 LNHDA, CDR2 SQIVND (reference sequence). The CDR3 is 15 amino acids. Trimming took 7 bases from V and 0 from J, leaving 10 bases between them. The CDR3 nucleotides are TGTGCCAGTAATCAGGGTTCCTCTGGGGCCAACGTCCTGACTTTC. Amino acids: CASNQGSSGANVLTF.

The chain uses TRBV6-6 and TRBJ2-5; tentatively, D is TRBD2 (7 bases). Per germline, CDR1 MNHNY and CDR2 SVGAGI (reference sequence). The CDR3 spans 14 residues. Trimming pared 2 bases from V and 2 bases from J, leaving 9 bases between. CDR3 DNA: TGTGCCAGCAGTTACAGCGGGACACAAGAGACCCAGTACTTC. This gives the protein CASSYSGTQETQYF.

This chain links TRBV10-3 with TRBJ1-1, with D possibly being TRBD1 (5 bases). CDR1 ENHRY and CDR2 SYGVKD come from the germline V gene. The CDR3 contains 13 residues. V was cut by 0 bases and J by 5 bases, with 7 bases left in between. Here the CDR3 DNA reads TGTGCCATCAGTGAGTCGTCAGGGACTGAAGCTTTCTTT. This sequence encodes CAISESSGTEAFF.

V and J are TRBV18 and TRBJ2-7; 11 bases are shared with TRBD1. In germline, CDR1 is KGHSH, CDR2 LQKENI. This CDR3 has 15 amino acids. V lost 5 bases and J lost 2; bases outside the gene matches: 5. CDR3 sequence: CASSSGGQGAYEQYF. The CDR3 DNA reads TGTGCCAGCTCAAGCGGGGGACAGGGGGCCTACGAGCAGTACTTC.